The clone carrying this T cell receptor beta chain was detected once. The table came from immunoSEQ multiplex PCR; TCRdb's copy has only in-frame clones and leaves some out. This table holds about 50,000 clones, around 90% found once. The data originate from a study of T cell changes during pregnancy in multiple sclerosis. The V gene's germline CDR1 is SGHKS and CDR2 YYEKEE (reference sequence). This CDR3 comprises 19 residues. V shed 0 bases and J shed 4 bases, with 24 bases lying between them. The sequence was obtained from a female donor with multiple sclerosis, enrolled in a pregnancy study. The chain combines TRBV5-5 with TRBJ2-3; possibly TRBD1 for D (6 bases). The source material was CD8+ T cells from peripheral blood mononuclear cells, sampled after pregnancy. CDR3 sequence (DNA): TGTGCCAGCAGCTTGGGCTGGACAGTTGCCGCGATTGTACCAGATACGCAGTATTTT. It translates to CASSLGWTVAAIVPDTQYF.